The next 24 T cell receptor beta chains were all read from a single sample in a study of CD8 T cells in ankylosing spondylitis. TCRdb re-called the 5' RACE reads through MiXCR, storing one row per CDR3 protein. The sample has 250,000 to 400,000 distinct CDR3 sequences, approximately 10% seen once. Sequencing used blood, either unsorted or a sorted T cell fraction (not recorded which). The receptors derive from a female donor with ankylosing spondylitis or in good health (not recorded which).

This clonotype was observed many times. The chain has TRBV20-1 and TRBJ1-2; no reliable D call. V lost 8 bases and J lost 1, with 8 bases in between. CDR3 size: 11 residues. Germline assignment: CDR1 DFQATT and CDR2 SNEGSKA (reference sequence). The CDR3 spells CSTAVNYGYTF. In DNA form, the CDR3 reads TGCAGTACTGCAGTTAACTATGGCTACACCTTC.

This clonotype was observed at least ten times. V and J are TRBV10-2 and TRBJ2-1, with a weak D call TRBD2 (6 bases). This CDR3 region has 11 residues. The V gene lost 8 bases and the J gene lost 8 bases, with 10 bases spanning the gap. Germline V gives CDR1 WSHSY, CDR2 SAAADI. The CDR3 coding sequence is TGCGCCAGCTTGCGGGGCGATGAGCAGTTCTTC. This translates into CASLRGDEQFF.

This clonotype turned up a few times. The V gene is TRBV20-1, the J gene TRBJ2-5; D remains unclear. The CDR3 covers 11 residues. Looked up from germline, CDR1 is DFQATT and CDR2 is SNEGSKA (reference sequence). Trimming removed 4 bases from V and 5 bases from J, with 8 bases in between. CDR3 in DNA: TGCAGTGCTAAAGGGTTCGAGACCCAGTACTTC. Translated, it gives CSAKGFETQYF.

Regarding this clonotype: A single base separates this from a much larger clone, so it may be a read error. V and J are TRBV6-1 and TRBJ1-1; D call uncertain. The CDR3 extends over 13 amino acids. Per germline, CDR1 MNHNS and CDR2 SASEGT. DNA of the CDR3: TGTGTCAGCCTCACCTCGGGGTACACTGAAGCTTTCTTT. Its protein product is CVSLTSGYTEAFF.

This clonotype was picked up many times. This chain connects TRBV20-1 to TRBJ2-5; D is perhaps TRBD2 (7 bases). There are 13 residues in the CDR3. The V end lost 4 bases, the J end lost 6 bases, and 15 bases lay between the germline ends. CDR1 is DFQATT and CDR2 is SNEGSKA in the germline V gene (reference sequence). DNA of the CDR3: TGCAGTGCTAAGCCTGGGGGGGGCAAGACCCAGTACTTC. The encoded protein is CSAKPGGGKTQYF.

The table lists this clonotype with many counts. The chain has TRBV7-2 and TRBJ2-1, with D possibly called TRBD1 or TRBD2 (7 bases each). Trimming took off 5 bases at V and 7 bases at J, with 21 bases between the two ends. The CDR3 is 16 amino acids. The germline CDR1 and CDR2 sequences are SGHTA and FQGNSA. CDR3 nucleotides: TGTGCCAGCAGCCGCGGGAGTGGGACAGCTACTAATGAGCAGTTCTTC. This encodes CASSRGSGTATNEQFF.

V and J are TRBV29-1 and TRBJ2-1, with D possibly matching TRBD2 (5 bases). The CDR3 extends over 12 amino acids. V lost 5 bases and J 10 bases, leaving 15 bases between the germline ends. Germline assignment: CDR1 SQVTM and CDR2 ANQGSEA. This CDR3 reads CSVRRGQGEQFF. For the CDR3, the DNA is TGCAGCGTTCGAAGAGGGCAAGGGGAGCAGTTCTTC.

This clonotype was observed many times. CDR3 amino acids: CSAPGLAGGVEQFF. In DNA form, the CDR3 reads TGCAGTGCCCCCGGACTAGCGGGAGGGGTTGAGCAGTTCTTC. The J gene is TRBJ2-1, the V gene TRBV20-1; 15 nucleotides match TRBD2. The CDR3 runs to 14 residues. J gave up 9 bases and V 6 bases, and 6 bases lay outside the gene matches. Germline CDR1 is DFQATT and CDR2 is SNEGSKA (reference sequence).

The table lists this clonotype with many counts. This sequence joins TRBV20-1 and TRBJ1-1, with TRBD1 matching over 8 bases. Germline V gene data show CDR1 as DFQATT and CDR2 as SNEGSKA (reference sequence). This CDR3 is 12 amino acids long. V lost 6 bases and J lost 4; bases outside the gene matches: 4. CDR3 sequence (DNA): TGCAGTGCAGCAACAGGGGGCACTGAAGCTTTCTTT. It translates to CSAATGGTEAFF.

This clonotype was observed a few times. This chain joins TRBV7-2 and TRBJ2-7, with 10 bases that match TRBD1. J was trimmed by 7 bases and V by 3 bases; bases with no gene match: 9. This CDR3 contains 15 residues. Per germline, CDR1 SGHTA and CDR2 FQGNSA. The CDR3 DNA sequence: TGTGCCAGCAGCTTTAACCGGGACAGGGGCCGGGAGCAGTACTTC. Amino acids: CASSFNRDRGREQYF.

This clonotype was observed at least ten times. The gene calls are TRBV5-1 and TRBJ2-2; D is possibly TRBD1 (6 bases). V was shortened by 4 bases and J by 0 bases, with 10 bases between the two germline ends. The CDR3 has 15 residues. From germline, CDR1 is SGHRS and CDR2 YFSETQ. The CDR3 DNA reads as TGCGCCAGCAGCCTTGGACAGTCGAACACCGGGGAGCTGTTTTTT. This gives the protein CASSLGQSNTGELFF.

There are many counts of this clonotype. The chain carries TRBV5-1 and TRBJ2-3, with 13 bases matching TRBD2. After removal of 4 bases from V and 2 bases from J, the junction contained 4 bases not matched to a gene. The CDR3 is made up of 16 amino acids. CDR1 and CDR2 (germline): SGHRS, YFSETQ. CDR3 bases: TGCGCCAGCAGCCCGGGGACTAGCGGGAACACAGATACGCAGTATTTT. Amino acid sequence: CASSPGTSGNTDTQYF.

This clonotype was counted a few times. This chain joins TRBV30 and TRBJ2-3; no clear D gene. This CDR3 has 13 amino acids. Trimming shortened V by 2 bases and J by 2 bases, and 8 bases separated the two germline ends. The germline V gene has CDR1 GTSNPN and CDR2 SVGIG (reference sequence). The CDR3 loop reads CAWSPAYTDTQYF. CDR3 sequence (DNA): TGTGCCTGGAGTCCGGCCTACACAGATACGCAGTATTTT.

The chain employs TRBV12-3 or TRBV12-4 and TRBJ2-7; either TRBD1 or TRBD2 may fit D (5 bases each). V lost 6 bases to trimming and J lost 0 bases, with 18 bases between them. CDR3 length: 16 amino acids. CDR3 bases: TGTGCCAGCAGACTCGGCTCAGGGAGTGCCTCCTACGAGCAGTACTTC. Amino acids: CASRLGSGSASYEQYF.

This clonotype was detected ten times or more. V and J are TRBV11-1 and TRBJ1-1; TRBD1 agrees at 7 bases. CDR1 is SGHAT and CDR2 is FQDESV in the germline V gene (reference sequence). This CDR3 spans 18 amino acids. The V segment lost 1 base and the J segment 1 base; nucleotides outside the gene matches: 12. The chain's CDR3 is CASSLDPLDRAENTEAFF. The CDR3, as DNA: TGTGCCAGCAGCTTAGACCCCCTTGACAGGGCGGAGAACACTGAAGCTTTCTTT.

The DNA of the CDR3 is TGTGCCAGCAGTTTTAGGAGCGGGAGAGTCTACAATGAGCAGTTCTTC. The encoded protein is CASSFRSGRVYNEQFF. The rearrangement links TRBV28 to TRBJ2-1, with 8 bases lining up with TRBD2. J was trimmed by 3 bases and V by 3 bases; bases with no gene match: 7. CDR1 and CDR2 from the germline V gene are MDHEN and SYDVKM. The CDR3 has 16 amino acids.

At least ten counts were recorded for this clonotype. V and J are TRBV10-1 and TRBJ2-3; TRBD1 matches 8 bases. Germline CDR1 WNHNN, CDR2 SYGVQD (reference sequence). Trimming took 2 bases from V and 2 from J; bases not matched to a gene: 3. The CDR3 is made up of 15 amino acids. The CDR3 DNA follows: TGCGCCAGCAGTGAGGGACAGGGCTTCACAGATACGCAGTATTTT. As protein: CASSEGQGFTDTQYF.

This clonotype has ten or more counts. The chain couples TRBV2 to TRBJ1-4; 7 nucleotides agree with TRBD1. CDR1 and CDR2 (germline): SNHLY, FYNNEI. Trimming took 6 bases from V and 0 from J; bases not matched to a gene: 4. CDR3 length equals 15 residues. CDR3 residues: CASRGQLATNEKLFF. In DNA form, the CDR3 reads TGTGCCAGCAGGGGACAGCTTGCAACTAATGAAAAACTGTTTTTT.

This clonotype has only a few counts. The J gene is TRBJ2-5, the V gene TRBV5-1; D is ambiguous. The germline V gene encodes CDR1 SGHRS and CDR2 YFSETQ. V lost 1 base, J lost 5 bases, and 6 bases lay in between. There are 12 residues in the CDR3. CDR3 loop: CASSLLFETQYF. The CDR3 nucleotides read TGCGCCAGCAGCTTGCTATTCGAGACCCAGTACTTC.

There are many counts of this clonotype. This chain uses TRBV4-2 with TRBJ1-5; D not certain. The CDR3 runs to 16 residues. V was clipped by 1 base and J by 1 base, with 11 bases between them. Germline CDR1 LGHNA, CDR2 YNFKEQ. As DNA, the CDR3 is TGTGCCAGCAGCCAAGGGGGTAAGGGAAGCAATCAGCCCCAGCATTTT. As protein: CASSQGGKGSNQPQHF.

The chain recombines TRBV5-1 with TRBJ2-5, with TRBD2 identical over 10 bases. V shed 2 bases, J shed 9 bases, and the junction held 16 bases outside the gene matches. This CDR3 comprises 17 residues. Germline lookup yields CDR1 SGHRS and CDR2 YFSETQ. CDR3 sequence (DNA): TGCGCCAGCAGCTTTTCTAGCGGGGGCCGGGTTAGTGGGGCCCAGTACTTC. Encoded protein: CASSFSSGGRVSGAQYF.

Regarding this clonotype: One junction end disagrees with the germline gene, perhaps due to a read error. CDR3 nucleotide sequence: TGCGCCAGCGGCTTGCTGCTAGGGGCCACCGGGGAGCTGTTTTTT. Amino acid sequence: CASGLLLGATGELFF. This chain connects TRBV5-1 to TRBJ2-2, with D possibly being TRBD1 (5 bases). This CDR3 has 15 amino acids. Germline V gene sequence: CDR1 SGHRS, CDR2 YFSETQ. The full variable domain, its missing parts supplied by reference TRBV5-1 and TRBJ2-2, is KAGVTQTPRYLIKTRGQQVTLSCSPISGHRSVSWYQQTPGQGLQFLFEYFSETQRNKGNFPGRFSGRQFSNSRSEMNVSTLELGDSALYLCASGLLLGATGELFFGEGSRLTVL.

At least ten counts were recorded for this clonotype. The gene calls are TRBV20-1 and TRBJ2-1; the D gene is possibly TRBD2 (5 bases). Germline V gives CDR1 DFQATT, CDR2 SNEGSKA (reference sequence). Trimming cost V 2 bases and J 6 bases, with 11 bases left between them. The CDR3 is 13 residues long. CDR3 protein: CSARPPGGNEQFF. The CDR3 nucleotides read TGCAGTGCTAGACCCCCTGGAGGCAATGAGCAGTTCTTC.

Details on this clonotype: This could be a read error, since a much larger clone is one nucleotide away. V and J are TRBV5-6 and TRBJ1-1; unclear D gene. CDR1 is SGHDT, CDR2 YYEEEE, per germline. Trimming left V 7 bases short and J 3 bases short, with 16 bases between. The CDR3 is 14 amino acids. In nucleotides, the CDR3 is TGTGCCAGCGCTCGTGAGGGCACTTACACTGAAGCTTTCTTT. This encodes CASAREGTYTEAFF.